These T cell receptor beta chains were read from a single sample in a study of naive and memory T cell subsets. TCRdb re-analysed the UMI-ligation and nested PCR reads in MiXCR, keeping a single row per CDR3 protein. The sample yields about 120,000 distinct CDR3 sequences, 36% seen once. Material: central memory CD4+ T cells from blood. The receptors here all came from a human donor in good health. CDR3s leave out the opening cysteine and the closing phenylalanine or tryptophan. The order of the fields is clone size, CDR3 length, D gene, J gene, V gene, CDR3 protein. The D gene is left open where the match is weak. Rows may omit the clone size; those that give it use once, few, many or a size class.

abundance: .
len: 13
d_gene: TRBD1
j_gene: TRBJ1-1
v_gene: TRBV6-6
CDR3aa: ASSYSGTGGSEAF

abundance: .
len: 11
d_gene: TRBD1
j_gene: TRBJ1-1
v_gene: TRBV28
CDR3aa: ASRATGGSGAF

abundance: .
len: 14
d_gene: TRBD2
j_gene: TRBJ2-3
v_gene: TRBV6-5
CDR3aa: ASSYDGTRGTDTQY

abundance: few
len: 12
d_gene: .
j_gene: TRBJ2-1
v_gene: TRBV20-1
CDR3aa: SAASGSSYNEQF

abundance: many
len: 11
d_gene: TRBD2
j_gene: TRBJ2-5
v_gene: TRBV20-1
CDR3aa: RDSGLAGETQY

abundance: once
len: 10
d_gene: .
j_gene: TRBJ1-4
v_gene: TRBV29-1
CDR3aa: SVLSGREKLF

abundance: .
len: 12
d_gene: .
j_gene: TRBJ2-7
v_gene: TRBV20-1
CDR3aa: SALEGLASYEQY

abundance: .
len: 14
d_gene: .
j_gene: TRBJ2-2
v_gene: TRBV4-1
CDR3aa: ASSQEPHDNTGELF

abundance: few
len: 14
d_gene: .
j_gene: TRBJ2-1
v_gene: TRBV6-2/TRBV6-3
CDR3aa: ASTRDPRLVVNEQF

abundance: .
len: 15
d_gene: TRBD1
j_gene: TRBJ1-1
v_gene: TRBV6-2/TRBV6-3
CDR3aa: ASSYSDKGQGIAEAF

abundance: .
len: 12
d_gene: TRBD2
j_gene: TRBJ2-7
v_gene: TRBV10-1
CDR3aa: ASSAAGGPGEQY

abundance: .
len: 12
d_gene: TRBD2
j_gene: TRBJ2-7
v_gene: TRBV20-1
CDR3aa: SAPGTSGNHEQY

abundance: .
len: 12
d_gene: TRBD2
j_gene: TRBJ2-1
v_gene: TRBV5-1
CDR3aa: ASSEGAGVSEQF

abundance: .
len: 13
d_gene: TRBD2
j_gene: TRBJ2-5
v_gene: TRBV20-1
CDR3aa: SATPTSGRVETQY

abundance: many
len: 13
d_gene: TRBD2
j_gene: TRBJ2-1
v_gene: TRBV7-6
CDR3aa: ASSLVWREGREQF

abundance: .
len: 13
d_gene: TRBD1
j_gene: TRBJ1-2
v_gene: TRBV6-5
CDR3aa: ASRRTGGNNYGYT